This is a list of T cell receptor beta chains from one sample in a study of blood T cell repertoires in COVID-19. Using immunoSEQ multiplex PCR, the repertoire was profiled, and TCRdb retains in-frame clones only, with some absent. The sample lists 130,000 to 150,000 clones; roughly nine tenths were seen once. The material sequenced was peripheral blood. These TCRs come from a human donor in a cohort sampled during active COVID-19. CDR3s include the opening cysteine and the closing phenylalanine or tryptophan. Fields, in order: J gene, D gene, V gene, clone size, CDR3 DNA, CDR3 protein. D genes are given only for firm matches. Only part of the rows carry a size: once, few, many, or a class if the clone is expanded.

j_call: TRBJ1-2
d_call: .
v_call: TRBV27
clone_size: .
cdr3_nt: TGTGCCAGCAGTTTTTCAGGGACTCATGGCTACACCTTC
cdr3_aa: CASSFSGTHGYTF

j_call: TRBJ1-5
d_call: TRBD1
v_call: TRBV6-5
clone_size: .
cdr3_nt: TGTGCCAGCAGTCTGACAGGGGAGGATCAGCCCCAGCATTTT
cdr3_aa: CASSLTGEDQPQHF

j_call: TRBJ1-2
d_call: TRBD1
v_call: TRBV7-2
clone_size: .
cdr3_nt: TGTGCCAGCAGCGGGGACAGTGGTTATGGCTACACCTTC
cdr3_aa: CASSGDSGYGYTF

j_call: TRBJ1-6
d_call: TRBD1
v_call: TRBV4-1
clone_size: .
cdr3_nt: TGCGCCAGCCGACAGGGCCTCGCCAGCTCCTATAATTCACCCCTCCACTTT
cdr3_aa: CASRQGLASSYNSPLHF

j_call: TRBJ1-1
d_call: TRBD1
v_call: TRBV9
clone_size: .
cdr3_nt: TGTGCCAGCAGCGTCGCGCAGGGGGCGTACACTGAAGCTTTCTTT
cdr3_aa: CASSVAQGAYTEAFF

j_call: TRBJ1-1
d_call: TRBD1
v_call: TRBV7-3
clone_size: .
cdr3_nt: TGTGCCAGCAGCGCACAGGGGTCCACTGAAGCTTTCTTT
cdr3_aa: CASSAQGSTEAFF

j_call: TRBJ1-1
d_call: .
v_call: TRBV27
clone_size: once
cdr3_nt: TGTGCCAGCAGTTTCTTAGACAGACTGAACACTGAAGCTTTCTTT
cdr3_aa: CASSFLDRLNTEAFF

j_call: TRBJ2-2
d_call: .
v_call: TRBV29-1
clone_size: .
cdr3_nt: TGCAGCGTTGGACTGGTCACCGGGGAGCTGTTTTTT
cdr3_aa: CSVGLVTGELFF

j_call: TRBJ1-3
d_call: .
v_call: TRBV7-9
clone_size: .
cdr3_nt: TGTGCCAGCAGCCTGGGACTTGGAACTGGAAACACCATATATTTT
cdr3_aa: CASSLGLGTGNTIYF

j_call: TRBJ1-4
d_call: TRBD1
v_call: TRBV6-5
clone_size: .
cdr3_nt: TGTGCCAGCGAAGCCAGACAGGGGCTGAGTGAAAAACTGTTTTTT
cdr3_aa: CASEARQGLSEKLFF

j_call: TRBJ2-1
d_call: TRBD2
v_call: TRBV10-2
clone_size: .
cdr3_nt: TGCGCCAGCAGCCCGGGACTAGCGTATAGTGAGCAGTTCTTC
cdr3_aa: CASSPGLAYSEQFF

j_call: TRBJ1-2
d_call: TRBD1
v_call: TRBV3-1/TRBV3-2
clone_size: .
cdr3_nt: TGTGCCAGCAGCCCCTCAGGGACAGACCTTTATGGCTACACCTTC
cdr3_aa: CASSPSGTDLYGYTF

j_call: TRBJ1-2
d_call: .
v_call: TRBV2
clone_size: .
cdr3_nt: TGTGCCAGCAGTGGTCCACCGAGGGAGGGCTACACCTTC
cdr3_aa: CASSGPPREGYTF

j_call: TRBJ1-6
d_call: .
v_call: TRBV19
clone_size: .
cdr3_nt: TGTGCCAGTAGTTCAGGGACTCATTCACCCCTCCACTTT
cdr3_aa: CASSSGTHSPLHF

j_call: TRBJ1-2
d_call: TRBD1
v_call: TRBV25-1
clone_size: .
cdr3_nt: TGTGCCAGCAGTGAGGACAGGGAGCTGCATGGCTACACCTTC
cdr3_aa: CASSEDRELHGYTF

j_call: TRBJ1-2
d_call: .
v_call: TRBV5-4
clone_size: .
cdr3_nt: TGTGCCAGCAGCTCCACGACAGCCAACTATGGCTACACCTTC
cdr3_aa: CASSSTTANYGYTF

j_call: TRBJ2-7
d_call: TRBD2
v_call: TRBV25-1
clone_size: once
cdr3_nt: TGTGCCAGCAGTGGAGTAGCGGGGCCATACGAGCAGTACTTC
cdr3_aa: CASSGVAGPYEQYF

j_call: TRBJ1-6
d_call: .
v_call: TRBV6-5
clone_size: .
cdr3_nt: TGTGCCAGCAGTTACGGACAGTATAATTCACCCCTCCACTTT
cdr3_aa: CASSYGQYNSPLHF

j_call: TRBJ2-1
d_call: TRBD1
v_call: TRBV5-6
clone_size: .
cdr3_nt: TGTGCCAGCAGCTTCCTACAGGGGGGTGACGATGAGCAGTTCTTC
cdr3_aa: CASSFLQGGDDEQFF

j_call: TRBJ2-2
d_call: .
v_call: TRBV4-3
clone_size: .
cdr3_nt: TGCGCCAGCAGCCAAGTGGGGGGGGCGTACACCGGGGAGCTGTTTTTT
cdr3_aa: CASSQVGGAYTGELFF

j_call: TRBJ1-2
d_call: TRBD1
v_call: TRBV2
clone_size: few
cdr3_nt: TGTGCCAGCAGTATCTTGGGACAGGGGACGGATGGCTACACCTTC
cdr3_aa: CASSILGQGTDGYTF

j_call: TRBJ1-1
d_call: .
v_call: TRBV5-4
clone_size: once
cdr3_nt: TGTGCCAGCAGCATGCAGGGTGGCACTGAAGCTTTCTTT
cdr3_aa: CASSMQGGTEAFF

j_call: TRBJ2-1
d_call: TRBD1
v_call: TRBV27
clone_size: .
cdr3_nt: TGTGCCAGCAGCTGGGACAGGGCTGGCAATGAGCAGTTCTTC
cdr3_aa: CASSWDRAGNEQFF

j_call: TRBJ2-1
d_call: TRBD2
v_call: TRBV6-6
clone_size: .
cdr3_nt: TGTGCCGGCGGGGGGGGCAATGAGCAGTTCTTC
cdr3_aa: CAGGGGNEQFF

j_call: TRBJ1-1
d_call: .
v_call: TRBV5-4
clone_size: .
cdr3_nt: TGTGCCAGCAGCCCCGGGGGGGTGAACACTGAAGCTTTCTTT
cdr3_aa: CASSPGGVNTEAFF

j_call: TRBJ1-4
d_call: .
v_call: TRBV3-1/TRBV3-2
clone_size: .
cdr3_nt: TGTGCCAGCAGCCAAGTTGCTAGTGTCGGTGAAAAACTGTTTTTT
cdr3_aa: CASSQVASVGEKLFF

j_call: TRBJ2-1
d_call: TRBD2
v_call: TRBV11-2
clone_size: .
cdr3_nt: TGTGCCAGCAGCCCCGGGAGGGACTACAATGAGCAGTTCTTC
cdr3_aa: CASSPGRDYNEQFF

j_call: TRBJ2-1
d_call: TRBD2
v_call: TRBV9
clone_size: .
cdr3_nt: TGTGCCAGCAGTCCAGCGGGGGGACCCTTGGAGCAGTTCTTC
cdr3_aa: CASSPAGGPLEQFF

j_call: TRBJ2-1
d_call: TRBD1
v_call: TRBV5-1
clone_size: .
cdr3_nt: TGCGCCAGCAGCTTGTTACAGGGGGCCTACAATGAGCAGTTCTTC
cdr3_aa: CASSLLQGAYNEQFF

j_call: TRBJ2-1
d_call: TRBD1
v_call: TRBV7-2
clone_size: few
cdr3_nt: TGTGCCAGCAGCCTTAACCGACAGGGGGCGTTCTTC
cdr3_aa: CASSLNRQGAFF

j_call: TRBJ1-4
d_call: TRBD1
v_call: TRBV27
clone_size: few
cdr3_nt: TGTGCCAGCAGTTTCCAGGGGGCGGGGGTAAAACTGTTTTTT
cdr3_aa: CASSFQGAGVKLFF

j_call: TRBJ1-1
d_call: .
v_call: TRBV7-9
clone_size: .
cdr3_nt: TGTGCCAGCAGCTTAGGCAGTGACACTGAAGCTTTCTTT
cdr3_aa: CASSLGSDTEAFF

j_call: TRBJ1-2
d_call: TRBD1
v_call: TRBV2
clone_size: .
cdr3_nt: TGTGCCAGCAAGATCGACAGGGAAATTATTACCTATGGCTACACCTTC
cdr3_aa: CASKIDREIITYGYTF